Following are 2 T cell receptor beta chains from one sample sequenced in a study of T cells in Graves' hyperthyroidism and ophthalmopathy. The CDR3 regions of TCR beta were amplified from RNA transcripts. HTBI primers were employed in a first-round RT-PCR of the TCR CDR3. TCRdb re-called the multiplex PCR reads with MiXCR, one entry per CDR3 protein. This table holds 600,000 or so distinct CDR3 sequences, around 13% found once. The material sequenced was blood. The origin of the receptors is a woman between 50 and 59 years old with Graves' ophthalmopathy.

This clonotype was counted only a few times. CDR3 coding DNA: TGTGCCAGCAGCGTAGAGGCCCCTATGGGGGGGGAGCTGTTTTTT. Protein product: CASSVEAPMGGELFF. The chain combines TRBV9 with TRBJ2-2; no reliable D call. Germline V gives CDR1 SGDLS, CDR2 YYNGEE. The V end lost 0 bases, the J end lost 8 bases, and 14 bases lay between the germline ends. This CDR3 is 15 amino acids long.

In this sample, this clonotype turned up many times. The V call is TRBV2, the J call TRBJ2-5; the match to TRBD2 covers 10 bases. This CDR3 spans 16 amino acids. CDR1 and CDR2 (germline): SNHLY, FYNNEI. V dropped 3 bases and J dropped 4; count of bases not matched to a gene: 8. The CDR3 loop reads CASSDSSGRLAETQYF. Written as DNA, the CDR3 is TGTGCCAGCAGTGATAGTAGCGGGAGGCTCGCAGAGACCCAGTACTTC. The full variable domain, its missing parts supplied by reference TRBV2 and TRBJ2-5, is EPEVTQTPSHQVTQMGQEVILRCVPISNHLYFYWYRQILGQKVEFLVSFYNNEISEKSEIFDDQFSVERPDGSNFTLKIRSTKLEDSAMYFCASSDSSGRLAETQYFGPGTRLLVL.